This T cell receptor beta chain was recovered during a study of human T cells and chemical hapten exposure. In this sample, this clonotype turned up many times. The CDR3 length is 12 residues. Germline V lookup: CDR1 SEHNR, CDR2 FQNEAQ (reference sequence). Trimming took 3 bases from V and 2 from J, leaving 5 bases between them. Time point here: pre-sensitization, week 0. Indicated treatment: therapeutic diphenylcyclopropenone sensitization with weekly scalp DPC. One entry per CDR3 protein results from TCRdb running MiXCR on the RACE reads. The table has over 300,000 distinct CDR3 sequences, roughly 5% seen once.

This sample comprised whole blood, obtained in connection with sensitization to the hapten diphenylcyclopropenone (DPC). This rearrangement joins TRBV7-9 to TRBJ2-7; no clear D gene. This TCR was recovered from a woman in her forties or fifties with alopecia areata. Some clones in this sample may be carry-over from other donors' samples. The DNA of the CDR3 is TGTGCCAGCAGCTTGATACCCTACGAGCAGTACTTC. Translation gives CASSLIPYEQYF.